The T cell receptor beta chain described here comes from a study of shared clonotypes between healthy human individuals. Trimming removed 7 bases at V and 3 bases at J, with 7 bases between. The CDR3 consists of 11 residues. Germline V gene sequence: CDR1 MNHNS, CDR2 SASEGT. Sequencing was performed with immunoSEQ multiplex PCR; in TCRdb, only in-frame clones are kept and a portion is missing. Among about 92,000 clones, roughly three quarters were seen once, and the ten largest hold roughly 50%. This receptor was identified in a man under 40 in good health. The chain couples TRBV6-1 to TRBJ2-7; D gene uncertain. Sequencing used memory CD8+ T cells sorted from blood. The subset is: CD45RO+ cells pooled with CCR7-negative TemRA cells. The CDR3 DNA reads as TGTGCCAGCACTGGTGTCTACGAGCAGTACTTC. Translation gives CASTGVYEQYF.